This T cell receptor beta chain was sequenced in a study of blood T cell repertoires in COVID-19 (dated by TCRdb to about 2020). A note on the overall study: Collaborator samples came from the United States, Italy and Spain and covered acute and convalescent phases of COVID-19. Nearly every sample came with metadata listing a de-identified subject ID, COVID-19 status, age in years and sex. Subjects who had been exposed to COVID-19, were actively infected with it, or had recovered from it provided the deeply sampled blood TCRbeta repertoires that made up the dataset. Where available, HLA class I and class II types were taken from metadata supplied by the sample provider and were not determined by assay-based typing. Samples were obtained from the ongoing ImmuneRACE study (first 160 participants) and from approximately 1,200 subjects provided by 6 global collaborators. A freely available public database, intended as a resource for researchers studying the immune response to SARS-CoV-2, is where the repertoires were released. The prospective study material was composed of cDNA or gDNA derived from T cells, B-cell-depleted T cells, or PBMCs.

TCRbeta CDR3 regions were amplified from genomic DNA using the immunoSEQ Assay, a bias-controlled multiplex PCR. As for the authors' bioinformatics: The number of nucleated cells in each sample was estimated by amplification of reference gene primers within the assay. To quantify the absolute abundance of each unique TCRbeta CDR3 rearrangement, sequence reads were collapsed and filtered. For each sample, productive Simpson clonality was calculated as the square root of Simpson's diversity index over productive rearrangements. The clones in this table, taken by TCRdb from immuneACCESS, are in-frame only. Not every clone is retained; where verified, under half of the shortfall comes from an unresolved V gene, and the cause of the rest is unknown. V, J and clone size reflect that table, while D and trimming were determined from the DNA. In this sample the table shows about 110,000 clones, roughly 72% of which occur a single time. About 5.9% of the sample rests with the top ten.

Measured from the cysteine to the phenylalanine, the CDR3 is 14 residues long. The only DNA kept is the CDR3, 42 bases in frame from the first base. CDR1 MNHNY and CDR2 SVGAGI were looked up in the germline V gene (reference sequence). Trimming removed 5 bases from V and 3 bases from J, leaving 13 bases between the germline ends. Each collaborating institution followed its own protocols to collect whole blood in K2EDTA tubes. For TCRbeta analysis, collaborator samples were shipped as frozen whole blood, as isolated PBMCs, or as DNA extracted from either sample type. As concerns this clone: This receptor's antigen is unknown. Base qualities are not at hand, and no much larger clone is one base apart.

The investigation overall reported the following: Clinical and demographic metadata were provided uncurated, with the amount varying by source and participant.

The sequenced material came from peripheral blood. This receptor was obtained from a man older than 75 with acute or convalescent COVID-19. This sequence uses TRBV6-6 and TRBJ1-1; TRBD1 could be the D gene, as 5 bases match. The CDR3 protein is CASSRSGGDTEAFF. The sequenced DNA: TGTGCCAGCAGTCGATCGGGAGGGGACACTGAAGCTTTCTTT.